Listed here are 32 T cell receptor beta chains from one sample, sequenced in a study of cytotoxic CD8 clonotypes in ibrutinib-treated CLL. Sequenced by immunoSEQ multiplex PCR; TCRdb stores in-frame clones only, minus some. The table lists around 150,000 clones, around 84% of them singletons. The material sequenced was PBMCs, taken after 36 months of ibrutinib treatment. The receptors derive from a human donor with chronic lymphocytic leukemia.

The chain recombines TRBV28 with TRBJ2-2; D may be TRBD1 or TRBD2 (5 bases each). The CDR3 runs to 12 residues. The germline V and J ends were trimmed by 5 bases and 6 bases, with 7 bases remaining between them. Germline loops: CDR1 MDHEN, CDR2 SYDVKM. The DNA for the CDR3 is TGTGCCAGCAGTGGGGACCCCGGGGAGCTGTTTTTT. Amino acid sequence: CASSGDPGELFF.

This chain uses TRBV7-2 with TRBJ1-3, with TRBD1 as a possible D gene (5 bases). Deletions cut 2 bases from V and 2 bases from J, with 16 bases between. CDR1 and CDR2 (germline): SGHTA, FQGNSA. This CDR3 is built from 17 residues. CDR3 protein: CASSLSPPRGAGNTIYF. The CDR3 DNA is TGTGCCAGCAGCTTATCCCCACCAAGGGGAGCTGGAAACACCATATATTTT.

The chain combines TRBV5-1 with TRBJ2-1; tentative D call: TRBD2 (7 bases). The CDR3 is 16 residues long. The germline V gene encodes CDR1 SGHRS and CDR2 YFSETQ. Trimming took off 2 bases at V and 2 bases at J, with 14 bases between the two ends. CDR3 sequence (DNA): TGCGCCAGCAGCTTCCAGCCCGGGGGGCCCTACAATGAGCAGTTCTTC. It translates to CASSFQPGGPYNEQFF.

The rearrangement uses TRBV11-2 and TRBJ2-7; D is unresolved. Germline V gene lookup returns CDR1 SGHAT and CDR2 FQNNGV. Trimming removed 5 bases at V and 6 bases at J, with 14 bases between. The CDR3 spans 13 residues. The CDR3 nucleotides are TGTGCCAGCAGCATGGGAAGCGTTGGCGAGCAGTACTTC. This gives the protein CASSMGSVGEQYF.

This clone was detected only once. This chain uses TRBV4-1 with TRBJ2-3; D is undetermined. CDR1 and CDR2 (germline): MGHRA, YSYEKL. Trimming shortened V by 2 bases and J by 3 bases, and 9 bases separated the two germline ends. The CDR3 spans 14 residues. In DNA, the CDR3 is TGCGCCAGCAGCCAAAGTGGTTGGACAGATACGCAGTATTTT. Translated, it gives CASSQSGWTDTQYF.

This clone has just a few counts. The chain links TRBV18 to TRBJ1-1; D is unclear. The germline V gene has CDR1 KGHSH and CDR2 LQKENI. CDR3 length: 15 amino acids. V gave up 3 bases and J gave up 8 bases, with 19 bases separating them. The CDR3 protein is CASSPPDGGRREAFF. The CDR3 nucleotides are TGTGCCAGCTCACCCCCGGACGGAGGAAGGAGGGAAGCTTTCTTT.

This clone was detected only a few times. The chain joins TRBV6-5 to TRBJ1-5, with D possibly being TRBD1 (5 bases). With 0 bases removed from V and 1 base from J, the gap between germline ends came to 7 bases. Germline V gives CDR1 MNHEY, CDR2 SVGAGI. The CDR3 is 15 residues long. The CDR3 here is CASSYSGESNQPQHF. The CDR3 nucleotides read TGTGCCAGCAGTTACTCGGGGGAGAGCAATCAGCCCCAGCATTTT.

V usage is TRBV5-5 and J usage is TRBJ2-7; the D gene could be TRBD1 or TRBD2 (5 bases each). The ends were cut back, 4 bases at V and 3 bases at J, with 11 bases in the middle. CDR1 and CDR2 from the germline V gene are SGHKS and YYEKEE (reference sequence). The CDR3 totals 13 residues. The CDR3, as DNA: TGTGCCAGCAGCACGGGACGGAACTACGAGCAGTACTTC. The encoded protein is CASSTGRNYEQYF. The full variable domain, with the rest looked up from reference TRBV5-5 and TRBJ2-7, is DAGVTQSPTHLIKTRGQQVTLRCSPISGHKSVSWYQQVLGQGPQFIFQYYEKEERGRGNFPDRFSARQFPNYSSELNVNALLLGDSALYLCASSTGRNYEQYFGPGTRLTVT.

This CDR3 reads CASSQERPSALYEQYF. In DNA form, the CDR3 reads TGTGCCAGCAGCCAAGAACGCCCTAGCGCGCTCTACGAGCAGTACTTC. The chain joins TRBV4-2 to TRBJ2-7, with D possibly matching TRBD2 (6 bases). Trimming cost V 0 bases and J 3 bases, with 15 bases left between them. The CDR3 length is 16 residues. Germline CDR1 LGHNA, CDR2 YNFKEQ.

The rearrangement joins TRBV9 to TRBJ1-2; D ambiguous. In germline, CDR1 is SGDLS, CDR2 YYNGEE. The CDR3 runs 13 residues. V was cut by 0 bases and J by 3 bases, with 6 bases left in between. CDR3 region: CASSVVAHYGYTF. The CDR3 DNA follows: TGTGCCAGCAGCGTAGTGGCACACTATGGCTACACCTTC.

This clone was seen more than once but under ten times. The chain combines TRBV11-2 with TRBJ1-4, with 7 bases that match TRBD1. The CDR3 sequence is 14 residues long. CDR1 is SGHAT and CDR2 is FQNNGV in the germline V gene. With 5 bases clipped from V and 4 bases from J, the junction kept 4 bases outside the gene matches. Here the CDR3 DNA reads TGTGCCAGCAGCCTACAGGGGAGTAATGAAAAACTGTTTTTT. Its translation is CASSLQGSNEKLFF. The whole variable domain, filled in from reference TRBV11-2 and TRBJ1-4, reads EAGVAQSPRYKIIEKRQSVAFWCNPISGHATLYWYQQILGQGPKLLIQFQNNGVVDDSQLPKDRFSAERLKGVDSTLKIQPAKLEDSAVYLCASSLQGSNEKLFFGSGTQLSVL.

The V call is TRBV7-9, the J call TRBJ2-5; D is perhaps TRBD1 (5 bases). The length of the CDR3 is 15 residues. V lost 1 base, J lost 3 bases, and 12 bases lay in between. Germline V gene data show CDR1 as SEHNR and CDR2 as FQNEAQ (reference sequence). The CDR3 bases are TGTGCCAGCAGCTTAGTCGGTGGCAGGGAAGAGACCCAGTACTTC. Its protein is CASSLVGGREETQYF.

The chain combines TRBV28 with TRBJ2-1; 8 nucleotides match TRBD1. The CDR3 length is 16 residues. CDR1 and CDR2 from the germline V gene are MDHEN and SYDVKM. Trimming took 5 bases from V and 0 from J; bases not matched to a gene: 6. The CDR3 DNA reads as TGTGCCAGCAGTGACAGGGGCCTGAGCTCCTACAATGAGCAGTTCTTC. It translates to CASSDRGLSSYNEQFF.

This chain uses TRBV9 with TRBJ1-4; D is possibly TRBD1 (6 bases). The V end lost 0 bases, the J end lost 6 bases, and 12 bases lay between the germline ends. CDR3 size: 15 residues. Germline values: CDR1 SGDLS, CDR2 YYNGEE. The CDR3 sequence: CASSVDAGVYEKLFF. As DNA, the CDR3 is TGTGCCAGCAGCGTAGACGCAGGGGTGTATGAAAAACTGTTTTTT.

CDR3 coding DNA: TGTGCCAGCAGCGAATTCTCCGGGACAGACACAGATACGCAGTATTTT. It codes for CASSEFSGTDTDTQYF. The chain combines TRBV2 with TRBJ2-3; 7 nucleotides align to TRBD1. The germline V gene encodes CDR1 SNHLY and CDR2 FYNNEI. Trimming at V came to 6 bases and at J to 2 bases, leaving 11 bases not matched to a gene. The CDR3 has 16 residues.

The V gene is TRBV11-2, the J gene TRBJ1-2; D is undetermined. The germline gives CDR1 SGHAT, CDR2 FQNNGV. V lost 2 bases to trimming and J lost 3 bases, with 7 bases between them. The CDR3 is made up of 13 amino acids. CDR3: CASSLWADYGYTF. Here the CDR3 DNA reads TGTGCCAGCAGCTTATGGGCAGACTATGGCTACACCTTC.

The chain couples TRBV25-1 to TRBJ2-5; D perhaps matches TRBD1 (6 bases). The CDR3 loop spans 15 amino acids. Germline V gene data show CDR1 as MGHDK and CDR2 as SYGVNS. With 3 bases removed from V and 2 bases from J, the gap between germline ends came to 13 bases. The CDR3 reads CASSDQGRGQETQYF. CDR3 bases: TGTGCCAGCAGTGATCAGGGGCGAGGGCAAGAGACCCAGTACTTC.

This chain connects TRBV5-8 to TRBJ2-7; possible D gene TRBD2, 6 bases. V was shortened by 4 bases and J by 4 bases, with 15 bases between the two germline ends. The CDR3 is 14 residues long. Germline CDR1 and CDR2: SGHTS and YDEGEE. Here the CDR3 reads CASSQDGLLYEQYF. The CDR3, as DNA: TGTGCCAGCAGCCAGGACGGACTACTATACGAGCAGTACTTC.

The chain recombines TRBV7-9 with TRBJ1-5; maybe TRBD1 (6 bases). V gave up 3 bases and J gave up 0 bases, with 15 bases separating them. This CDR3 comprises 17 residues. Germline CDR1 is SEHNR and CDR2 is FQNEAQ (reference sequence). The CDR3 here is CASSFGDRRDSNQPQHF. The CDR3 DNA reads as TGTGCCAGCAGCTTTGGTGACAGGAGGGATAGCAATCAGCCCCAGCATTTT. Full variable domain (outside the CDR3, taken from reference TRBV7-9 and TRBJ1-5): DTGVSQNPRHKITKRGQNVTFRCDPISEHNRLYWYRQTLGQGPEFLTYFQNEAQLEKSRLLSDRFSAERPKGSFSTLEIQRTEQGDSAMYLCASSFGDRRDSNQPQHFGDGTRLSIL.

This clone was detected a few times. The chain uses TRBV18 and TRBJ2-5; no definite D call. The CDR3 totals 10 residues. With 8 bases removed from V and 3 bases from J, the gap between germline ends came to 4 bases. From germline, CDR1 is KGHSH and CDR2 LQKENI. The DNA for the CDR3 is TGTGCCAGCGGCAAAGAGACCCAGTACTTC. Translation: CASGKETQYF. The full variable domain, completed using reference TRBV18 and TRBJ2-5, is NAGVMQNPRHLVRRRGQEARLRCSPMKGHSHVYWYRQLPEEGLKFMVYLQKENIIDESGMPKERFSAEFPKEGPSILRIQQVVRGDSAAYFCASGKETQYFGPGTRLLVL.

This clone was seen a few times. The chain links TRBV19 to TRBJ2-2, with TRBD2 identical over 12 bases. V lost 1 base to trimming and J lost 3 bases; unmatched junction nucleotides: 9. Germline CDR1 LNHDA, CDR2 SQIVND (reference sequence). This CDR3 has 19 residues. In DNA form, the CDR3 reads TGTGCCAGTAGTATAGCATTGACTAGCGGGAGAGGGCACACCGGGGAGCTGTTTTTT. Residues: CASSIALTSGRGHTGELFF.

V and J are TRBV2 and TRBJ1-2; 7 bases match TRBD1. CDR1 and CDR2 (germline): SNHLY, FYNNEI. V was clipped by 7 bases and J by 5 bases; unmatched bases: 16. The CDR3 is 16 residues long. Here the CDR3 DNA reads TGTGCCAGCACCAGACGGGGGGCCAGGGGGTGGTATGGCTACACCTTC. It encodes CASTRRGARGWYGYTF. Full variable domain (missing parts from reference TRBV2 and TRBJ1-2): EPEVTQTPSHQVTQMGQEVILRCVPISNHLYFYWYRQILGQKVEFLVSFYNNEISEKSEIFDDQFSVERPDGSNFTLKIRSTKLEDSAMYFCASTRRGARGWYGYTFGSGTRLTVV.

The chain recombines TRBV25-1 with TRBJ1-6, with a possible D match to TRBD1 (5 bases). Looked up from germline, CDR1 is MGHDK and CDR2 is SYGVNS. The CDR3 totals 14 residues. V shed 7 bases and J shed 6 bases, with 13 bases lying between them. CDR3 in amino acids: CASNGTRTNSPLHF. The CDR3 bases are TGTGCCAGCAATGGGACCCGGACTAATTCACCCCTCCACTTT.

The chain joins TRBV7-9 to TRBJ2-2; D is perhaps TRBD2 (6 bases). V was clipped by 9 bases and J by 6 bases, with 11 bases between them. The V gene's germline CDR1 is SEHNR and CDR2 FQNEAQ (reference sequence). CDR3 length: 12 amino acids. The CDR3 nucleotides are TGTGCCAGGTACGGGAGTTCCGGGGAGCTGTTTTTT. Translated: CARYGSSGELFF.

This chain uses TRBV4-2 with TRBJ2-1; D is possibly TRBD2 (5 bases). CDR3 size: 16 residues. CDR1 and CDR2 from the germline V gene are LGHNA and YNFKEQ. The ends were cut back, 4 bases at V and 2 bases at J, with 15 bases in the middle. The DNA for the CDR3 is TGTGCCAGCAGCCTCCGAGGGCGGGCCACCTACAATGAGCAGTTCTTC. This codes for CASSLRGRATYNEQFF.

This rearrangement joins TRBV5-8 to TRBJ1-2; perhaps TRBD1 as D (5 bases). CDR1 SGHTS and CDR2 YDEGEE come from the germline V gene. Trimming stripped 4 bases from V and 4 bases from J, with 20 bases between. This CDR3 region has 16 residues. The CDR3 DNA sequence: TGTGCCAGCAGCCAGGCTGTGGGGGGGAAGGGCTATGGCTACACCTTC. It translates to CASSQAVGGKGYGYTF.

The chain recombines TRBV6-4 with TRBJ1-4; the D gene is possibly TRBD1 (5 bases). Trimming cost V 4 bases and J 4 bases, with 16 bases left between them. The germline CDR1 and CDR2 sequences are MRHNA and SNTAGT. CDR3 length equals 16 residues. The DNA of the CDR3 is TGTGCCAGCAGTGCCCCGCGCAGGGATTTTAATGAAAAACTGTTTTTT. Its protein is CASSAPRRDFNEKLFF.

V gene TRBV27 combines with J gene TRBJ2-7; 14 nucleotides match TRBD2. Germline V lookup: CDR1 MNHEY, CDR2 SMNVEV (reference sequence). The length of the CDR3 is 16 residues. V shed 2 bases, J shed 0 bases, and the junction held 0 bases outside the gene matches. The DNA of the CDR3 is TGTGCCAGCAGTTTAGGGACTAGCGGGAGCTCCTACGAGCAGTACTTC. This codes for CASSLGTSGSSYEQYF.

The gene calls are TRBV18 and TRBJ2-7, with D perhaps assigned TRBD1 or TRBD2 (5 bases each). V gave up 4 bases and J gave up 3 bases, with 22 bases separating them. CDR3 length equals 17 residues. Germline CDR1 is KGHSH and CDR2 is LQKENI. For the CDR3, the DNA is TGTGCCAGCTCACTTCGAGGCCGGGACCGCAGACTCTACGAGCAGTACTTC. Protein product: CASSLRGRDRRLYEQYF.

The V gene is TRBV10-3, the J gene TRBJ2-2, with D possibly TRBD2 on 6 matching bases. The CDR3 extends over 14 amino acids. V lost 7 bases to trimming and J lost 5 bases, with 14 bases between them. The germline V gene encodes CDR1 ENHRY and CDR2 SYGVKD. CDR3 in amino acids: CAITGLLTTGELFF. DNA of the CDR3: TGTGCCATCACGGGACTTTTAACAACCGGGGAGCTGTTTTTT.

The chain joins TRBV19 to TRBJ2-7, with 9 bases that match TRBD1. The CDR3 covers 14 residues. Trimming took 6 bases from V and 3 from J; bases not matched to a gene: 6. Germline V gene data show CDR1 as LNHDA and CDR2 as SQIVND (reference sequence). The CDR3 DNA reads as TGTGCCAGTAGCACCGGGACAGGGATCTACGAGCAGTACTTC. It codes for CASSTGTGIYEQYF.

The V gene is TRBV2, the J gene TRBJ2-5; TRBD2 matches 13 bases. V lost 5 bases, J lost 0 bases, and 3 bases stayed unmatched. CDR3 size: 16 residues. Germline CDR1 SNHLY, CDR2 FYNNEI. The CDR3 is CASSLLAGGYQETQYF. Written as DNA, the CDR3 is TGTGCCAGCAGTTTACTAGCGGGGGGGTACCAAGAGACCCAGTACTTC.